This T cell receptor (beta chain) was documented in a study of spatial heterogeneity in lung cancer (dated by TCRdb to the late 2010s). A note on the overall study: More beta-chain than alpha-chain transcripts were consistently detected, likely reflecting higher beta-chain transcript abundance. At surgery, 220 tumor regions, approximately 64 matched nontumor lung samples and a few dozen PBMC samples were TCR-sequenced for both alpha and beta chains. In non-small cell lung cancer, the study made a quantitative comparison of TCR alpha and beta repertoires among multiple tumor regions, matched nontumor lung and blood. A strong correlation was found between TCR transcript counts in tumor regions and a T cell transcriptional module score from matched bulk RNA-seq. Nonsynonymous mutation counts, determined by whole-exome sequencing of tumor tissue, were related to features of the TCR repertoire. In the raw uncorrected reads, each unique combination of TCR and UMI appeared on average more than ten times.

Library creation used 5' RACE. Sequencing used a NextSeq 500. In the TCR library protocol, a unique molecular identifier was attached to each TCR cDNA molecule so that PCR and sequencing errors could be corrected. In the original analysis: TCR identification, UMI-based error correction and CDR3 extraction were all carried out with Decombinator tools. Expanded TCRs were defined as those above a frequency of 2 per 1,000, corresponding to the top 1% of the tumor frequency distribution. Expanded tumor TCRs were classed as regional if statistically deemed absent (corrected P<0.05) from at least one tumor region, otherwise ubiquitous. Renyi diversity was computed with the R vegan package after each repertoire had been subsampled 100 times to 5,000 TCRs. CDR3 similarity networks were built from amino acid triplet string-kernel similarity, with CDR3s being connected when pairwise similarity was above 0.82. The public reads were reanalyzed by TCRdb: fastp trimming at Q25, MiXCR alignment, in-frame beta chains only. Each CDR3 protein gets just one entry, which takes the most common genes and DNA from the rows behind it. TCRdb assigned the V and J calls; the authors' analysis was not used. Within this sample are several thousand distinct CDR3 sequences, with less than 9% of them counted one time only. In total, the top ten clones hold roughly a quarter of the sample.

Overall study results and their limits: Counts of ubiquitous and regional expanded TCRs correlated with counts of ubiquitous and regional nonsynonymous mutations, respectively. A correlation was observed between the number of expanded intratumoral alpha and beta TCRs and the tumor nonsynonymous mutation count. Confirming at a functional level the hypothesis that regional TCRs recognize regional mutations was considered to require additional single-cell paired TCR alpha and beta sequencing. TCR-seq coverage of tumor T cells was estimated at only roughly 7.7% for alpha chains and 13% to 15% for beta chains.

The time point label here, explained by the study, means: sample taken at primary tumor resection. Samples were obtained from roughly 72 patients with early-stage, untreated non-small cell lung cancer from the lung TRACERx cohort. TCR sequencing used whole RNA extracted from tumor and nontumor lung tissue, or from cryopreserved PBMC samples, without cell sorting. A patient was chosen for TCR sequencing only when enough RNA was available from at least two tumor regions. Tumor and adjacent nontumor lung specimens were reviewed by a lung pathologist before selection. In regard to this clonotype: Its antigen is still unknown. No base quality information exists; no much larger clone differs at one position.

CDR1 is given as LGHNA and CDR2 as YSLEER, both from the germline V gene. From the cysteine through the phenylalanine, the CDR3 covers 17 amino acids. Just the 51-base CDR3 DNA is kept, in frame starting at base 1. V gives up 0 bases and J gives up 3 bases, and the segment between their germline ends measures 18 bases. Sequencing used lung tumor tissue, obtained at surgery. The rearranged segments are TRBV4-3 and TRBJ2-7; TRBD1 is perhaps the D gene, given 6 matching bases. This receptor was obtained from a male donor with early-stage non-small cell lung cancer. The DNA reads as follows: TGCGCCAGCAGCCAAGAAGCGACAGGACAGTACGACTACGAGCAGTACTTC. Its amino acids are CASSQEATGQYDYEQYF.